The present entry profiles one T cell receptor (beta chain) with its context. The antigen is not known. This entry comes from a study of response to subunit inactivated influenza vaccine. TCRdb reprocessed the RT-PCR reads with MiXCR, giving one entry per CDR3 protein. The sample lists 650,000 to 800,000 distinct CDR3 sequences, about 15% occurring once. Study outcomes and limitations: New T cells are recruited in small numbers by each seasonal influenza vaccination, according to the authors' suggestion.

The source was PBMCs from blood, collected 14 to 15 days before vaccination. This TCR was recovered from a man over 45 who received an inactivated influenza vaccine.

The CDR3 DNA is TGTGCCATCACAGGGGCGTACACAGATACGCAGTATTTT. Translated, it gives CAITGAYTDTQYF. This chain connects TRBV2 to TRBJ2-3; 7 bases align to TRBD1. The CDR3 consists of 13 residues. V shed 10 bases, J shed 2 bases, and the junction held 6 bases outside the gene matches. Germline-derived CDR1 and CDR2 are SNHLY and FYNNEI.